Following are 32 T cell receptor beta chains from one sample sequenced in a study of cytomegalovirus exposure and HLA in healthy donors. The primer mix had 60 Vbeta and 13 Jbeta primers. Here immunoSEQ multiplex PCR was the method, and the copy in TCRdb shows in-frame clones only, minus some. The repertoire holds some 200,000 clones, with about two thirds as singletons. The sample taken for sequencing was PBMCs. The source is a man aged 35 to 55 in good health and CMV-seropositive.

The chain couples TRBV9 to TRBJ2-5, with D unclear. Gene TRBJ2-7 matches the end of the DNA better, so the J call may be wrong. Germline CDR1 and CDR2: SGDLS and YYNGEE. This CDR3 has 13 residues. CDR3 amino acids: CASSPTPHYEQYF. The CDR3 bases are TGTGCCAGCAGCCCCACCCCCCACTACGAGCAGTACTTC.

J is TRBJ1-5 and V is TRBV5-1; 8 bases are shared with TRBD1. This CDR3 has 15 residues. After removal of 5 bases from V and 6 bases from J, the junction contained 10 bases not matched to a gene. Per germline, CDR1 SGHRS and CDR2 YFSETQ. CDR3 sequence (DNA): TGCGCCAGCAGTTACGACAGGGGCGAGGGTCAGCCCCAGCATTTT. This translates into CASSYDRGEGQPQHF.

The chain couples TRBV9 to TRBJ1-2; 10 bases are a match to TRBD1. V dropped 3 bases and J dropped 1; count of bases not matched to a gene: 6. This CDR3 comprises 16 residues. From germline, CDR1 is SGDLS and CDR2 YYNGEE. In DNA, the CDR3 is TGTGCCAGCAGCGGGGGGACAGGGGCGATTAACTATGGCTACACCTTC. Amino acid sequence: CASSGGTGAINYGYTF.

This chain joins TRBV28 and TRBJ1-4; D is unresolved. The CDR3 has 14 residues. Germline assignment: CDR1 MDHEN and CDR2 SYDVKM. Trimming shortened V by 5 bases and J by 2 bases, and 9 bases separated the two germline ends. The chain's CDR3 is CASSEGVTNEKLFF. In DNA, the CDR3 is TGTGCCAGCAGTGAGGGAGTGACTAATGAAAAACTGTTTTTT.

The genes are TRBV9 and TRBJ2-1; TRBD2 aligns across 8 bases. CDR1 SGDLS and CDR2 YYNGEE come from the germline V gene. V lost 0 bases, J lost 4 bases, and 6 bases stayed unmatched. CDR3 size: 16 residues. The CDR3 spells CASSVADGGAYNEQFF. The CDR3 DNA follows: TGTGCCAGCAGCGTAGCTGACGGGGGGGCATACAATGAGCAGTTCTTC.

The rearrangement joins TRBV6-5 to TRBJ2-1; no clear D gene. V dropped 2 bases and J dropped 6 bases, with 8 bases sitting between them. This CDR3 is built from 13 residues. CDR1 is MNHEY and CDR2 is SVGAGI in the germline V gene. The chain's CDR3 is CASSYRAGNEQFF. DNA for the CDR3: TGTGCCAGCAGTTACCGAGCCGGCAATGAGCAGTTCTTC.

The V call is TRBV2, the J call TRBJ2-7, with D possibly matching TRBD1 (5 bases). CDR1 SNHLY and CDR2 FYNNEI come from the germline V gene. The CDR3 length is 13 residues. V lost 5 bases, J lost 1 base, and 9 bases lay in between. This CDR3 is CASSPQGSYEQYF. CDR3 sequence (DNA): TGTGCCAGCAGTCCTCAGGGATCCTACGAGCAGTACTTC.

The chain recombines TRBV7-3 with TRBJ2-2, with 8 bases fitting TRBD2. From germline, CDR1 is SGHTA and CDR2 FQGTGA. The CDR3 runs 15 residues. Trimming removed 5 bases from V and 7 bases from J; junction bases left unmatched: 9. Written as DNA, the CDR3 is TGTGCCAGCAGCCTATACGGGGGGGCCCTCGGGGAGCTGTTTTTT. Residues: CASSLYGGALGELFF. The full variable domain, rest sourced from reference TRBV7-3 and TRBJ2-2, is GAGVSQTPSNKVTEKGKYVELRCDPISGHTALYWYRQSLGQGPEFLIYFQGTGAADDSGLPNDRFFAVRPEGSVSTLKIQRTERGDSAVYLCASSLYGGALGELFFGEGSRLTVL.

This sequence joins TRBV27 and TRBJ2-3, with D tentatively TRBD1 (6 bases). The length of the CDR3 is 15 residues. V lost 5 bases to trimming and J lost 0 bases, with 12 bases between them. Germline assignment: CDR1 MNHEY and CDR2 SMNVEV (reference sequence). CDR3: CASSQGPGSTDTQYF. The DNA for the CDR3 is TGTGCCAGCAGTCAGGGGCCCGGTAGCACAGATACGCAGTATTTT.

The V call is TRBV5-1, the J call TRBJ2-3, with 7 bases that match TRBD2. Germline lookup yields CDR1 SGHRS and CDR2 YFSETQ. The CDR3 spans 16 residues. V was clipped by 0 bases and J by 4 bases; unmatched bases: 8. The CDR3 bases are TGCGCCAGCAGCTTGGGGGACCTCCGGGGGGCAGATACGCAGTATTTT. Translation gives CASSLGDLRGADTQYF. The entire variable domain, with the rest obtained from reference TRBV5-1 and TRBJ2-3, is as follows: KAGVTQTPRYLIKTRGQQVTLSCSPISGHRSVSWYQQTPGQGLQFLFEYFSETQRNKGNFPGRFSGRQFSNSRSEMNVSTLELGDSALYLCASSLGDLRGADTQYFGPGTRLTVL.

The rearrangement links TRBV6-5 to TRBJ1-2; unclear D gene. Looked up from germline, CDR1 is MNHEY and CDR2 is SVGAGI. This CDR3 contains 14 residues. V lost 0 bases to trimming and J lost 8 bases, with 13 bases between them. Written as DNA, the CDR3 is TGTGCCAGCAGTTACTCGGAGGGAGATAGGGGCTACACCTTC. This encodes CASSYSEGDRGYTF.

The V gene is TRBV5-1, the J gene TRBJ1-1, with D perhaps TRBD1 (6 bases). In germline, CDR1 is SGHRS, CDR2 YFSETQ. The V gene lost 4 bases and the J gene lost 6 bases, with 16 bases spanning the gap. The CDR3 sequence is 14 residues long. CDR3 in amino acids: CASSPRAGVAEAFF. As DNA, the CDR3 is TGCGCCAGCAGCCCGAGGGCAGGGGTCGCTGAAGCTTTCTTT.

The chain has TRBV7-2 and TRBJ2-1, with 7 positions matching TRBD1. V gave up 3 bases and J gave up 3 bases; unmatched junction bases: 5. The length of the CDR3 is 15 residues. Germline assignment: CDR1 SGHTA and CDR2 FQGNSA. Here the CDR3 reads CASSFDRAGYNEQFF. CDR3 DNA sequence: TGTGCCAGCAGCTTTGACAGGGCAGGCTACAATGAGCAGTTCTTC. Variable domain in full (rest from reference TRBV7-2 and TRBJ2-1): GAGVSQSPSNKVTEKGKDVELRCDPISGHTALYWYRQSLGQGLEFLIYFQGNSAPDKSGLPSDRFSAERTGGSVSTLTIQRTQQEDSAVYLCASSFDRAGYNEQFFGPGTRLTVL.

The V gene is TRBV6-4, the J gene TRBJ2-1, with D possibly TRBD1 on 5 matching bases. CDR3 size: 13 residues. V lost 5 bases and J lost 7, with 12 bases in between. The germline gives CDR1 MRHNA, CDR2 SNTAGT. CDR3 DNA sequence: TGTGCCAGCAGTTCAGGGTGGTTGAATGAGCAGTTCTTC. This sequence encodes CASSSGWLNEQFF.

This clone was detected only a few times. This chain connects TRBV6-1 to TRBJ1-5, with a tentative D call TRBD1 (5 bases). V was trimmed by 0 bases and J by 6 bases, leaving 15 bases between them. This CDR3 spans 16 amino acids. CDR1 and CDR2 (germline): MNHNS, SASEGT. CDR3 sequence reads: CASSEAVEGLGQPQHF. DNA for the CDR3: TGTGCCAGCAGTGAAGCGGTGGAGGGACTTGGTCAGCCCCAGCATTTT.

The chain uses TRBV5-6 and TRBJ2-7; TRBD1 matches 8 bases. This CDR3 contains 15 residues. Trimming removed 4 bases from V and 3 bases from J; junction bases left unmatched: 9. Germline V gives CDR1 SGHDT, CDR2 YYEEEE. The CDR3: CASSGRTGKGYEQYF. The CDR3 bases are TGTGCCAGCAGCGGAAGGACAGGGAAGGGCTACGAGCAGTACTTC. Combining the CDR3 with reference TRBV5-6 and TRBJ2-7 gives the whole variable domain DAGVTQSPTHLIKTRGQQVTLRCSPKSGHDTVSWYQQALGQGPQFIFQYYEEEERQRGNFPDRFSGHQFPNYSSELNVNALLLGDSALYLCASSGRTGKGYEQYFGPGTRLTVT.

The genes are TRBV6-5 and TRBJ1-6; a weak D match, TRBD1 (5 bases). Trimming left V 0 bases short and J 7 bases short, with 10 bases between. CDR1 MNHEY and CDR2 SVGAGI come from the germline V gene. The CDR3 loop spans 15 amino acids. CDR3 DNA sequence: TGTGCCAGCAGTTACTCACAGGCGCGAAATTCACCCCTCCACTTT. It specifies CASSYSQARNSPLHF.

This chain connects TRBV18 to TRBJ2-7; 7 bases agree with TRBD1. Germline assignment: CDR1 KGHSH and CDR2 LQKENI. This CDR3 comprises 15 residues. After removal of 2 bases from V and 3 bases from J, the junction contained 7 bases not matched to a gene. CDR3 protein: CASSPASQGVYEQYF. CDR3 DNA: TGTGCCAGCTCACCAGCCTCCCAGGGGGTCTACGAGCAGTACTTC.

This clone was detected a few times. CDR3 region: CASSPWTSAQETQYF. Written as DNA, the CDR3 is TGTGCCAGCAGCCCTTGGACTAGCGCCCAAGAGACCCAGTACTTC. The J gene is TRBJ2-5, the V gene TRBV5-8, with 9 bases matching TRBD2. Losses at the gene ends were 4 bases for V and 1 base for J; bases not matched to a gene: 5. CDR3 length equals 15 residues. Germline V gene sequence: CDR1 SGHTS, CDR2 YDEGEE.

The chain combines TRBV5-4 with TRBJ1-3; D gene uncertain. CDR1 SGHNT and CDR2 YYREEE come from the germline V gene (reference sequence). The CDR3 has 14 residues. Trimming left V 4 bases short and J 0 bases short, with 8 bases between. The CDR3 reads CASSPSPSGNTIYF. The CDR3 DNA reads as TGTGCCAGCAGCCCCTCCCCCTCTGGAAACACCATATATTTT.

A few counts support this clone. The chain links TRBV13 to TRBJ1-3; 9 positions agree with TRBD1. V dropped 5 bases and J dropped 4; count of bases not matched to a gene: 6. Germline V gene sequence: CDR1 PRHDT, CDR2 FYEKMQ (reference sequence). This CDR3 is 15 amino acids long. The CDR3 here is CASSSQQGAGNTIYF. In nucleotides, the CDR3 is TGTGCCAGCAGCAGCCAACAGGGGGCGGGAAACACCATATATTTT.

The CDR3, as DNA: TGTGCCAGCAGCCCCGGGGTAGCGGGGGTCAATAGAGATACGCAGTATTTT. Protein: CASSPGVAGVNRDTQYF. The chain recombines TRBV5-4 with TRBJ2-3, with 9 bases lining up with TRBD2. V lost 4 bases, J lost 5 bases, and 14 bases stayed unmatched. The V gene's germline CDR1 is SGHNT and CDR2 YYREEE (reference sequence). The CDR3 loop spans 17 amino acids.

This clone was observed once. The genes are TRBV5-4 and TRBJ1-2, with D tentatively TRBD1 (6 bases). Trimming left V 4 bases short and J 6 bases short, with 22 bases between. CDR3 length: 16 amino acids. CDR1 is SGHNT and CDR2 is YYREEE in the germline V gene (reference sequence). CDR3 DNA: TGTGCCAGCAGCCGCGTAATCAGGGGCGAATTGGATGGCTACACCTTC. It encodes CASSRVIRGELDGYTF.

This clone has at least ten counts. The chain carries TRBV29-1 and TRBJ1-1; 8 nucleotides match TRBD1. Looked up from germline, CDR1 is SQVTM and CDR2 is ANQGSEA. The length of the CDR3 is 14 residues. Trimming removed 4 bases from V and 2 bases from J; junction bases left unmatched: 6. The CDR3 loop reads CSVAQGASNTEAFF. CDR3 DNA sequence: TGCAGCGTTGCGCAGGGGGCGTCCAACACTGAAGCTTTCTTT.

The chain recombines TRBV5-1 with TRBJ1-2; 11 bases align to TRBD1. The CDR3 length is 17 residues. With V trimmed by 1 base and J by 5 bases, 10 bases remained unmatched. Germline CDR1 SGHRS, CDR2 YFSETQ. The CDR3 loop reads CASSLMGQGDTRYGYTF. In DNA form, the CDR3 reads TGCGCCAGCAGCTTGATGGGACAGGGGGATACTAGATATGGCTACACCTTC.

The chain has TRBV2 and TRBJ2-3, with 9 bases that match TRBD2. CDR1 SNHLY and CDR2 FYNNEI come from the germline V gene. The CDR3 spans 14 residues. Losses at the gene ends were 6 bases for V and 5 bases for J; bases not matched to a gene: 6. The chain's CDR3 is CASRVRGGGDTQYF. The CDR3 nucleotides are TGTGCCAGCAGAGTGCGGGGGGGCGGAGATACGCAGTATTTT.

The rearrangement uses TRBV6-1 and TRBJ2-2; D perhaps matches TRBD1 (6 bases). CDR1 is MNHNS, CDR2 SASEGT, per germline. Trimming left V 5 bases short and J 6 bases short, with 13 bases between. The CDR3 runs to 14 residues. In nucleotides, the CDR3 is TGTGCCAGCAGTAAAACAGGGATCTCCGGGGAGCTGTTTTTT. Encoded protein: CASSKTGISGELFF.

The gene calls are TRBV10-1 and TRBJ2-4, with 8 positions matching TRBD2. Losses at the gene ends were 3 bases for V and 5 bases for J; bases not matched to a gene: 12. CDR3 length: 17 amino acids. Germline CDR1 WNHNN, CDR2 SYGVQD (reference sequence). The DNA for the CDR3 is TGCGCCAGCAGTGAAACAGCCGGGGGGGGCAAGGAAAACATTCAGTACTTC. Protein product: CASSETAGGGKENIQYF.

Here the CDR3 DNA reads TGTGCCAGCAGCTCTACGGGACAGTCCTACGAGCAGTACTTC. Amino acids: CASSSTGQSYEQYF. The chain has TRBV5-4 and TRBJ2-7, with 7 nucleotides matching TRBD1. V lost 3 bases and J lost 1; bases outside the gene matches: 4. CDR3 length: 14 residues. CDR1 is SGHNT and CDR2 is YYREEE in the germline V gene (reference sequence).

This chain uses TRBV5-6 with TRBJ2-5; 9 nucleotides align to TRBD1. The CDR3 length is 13 residues. Per the germline V gene, CDR1 is SGHDT and CDR2 is YYEEEE. V lost 4 bases, J lost 11 bases, and 9 bases stayed unmatched. In nucleotides, the CDR3 is TGTGCCAGCAGCGAAGGACAGGGGAGGGAGCAGTACTTC. Residues: CASSEGQGREQYF.

This clone occurred once. The chain joins TRBV7-2 to TRBJ2-1; 10 positions match TRBD2. CDR1 is SGHTA, CDR2 FQGNSA, per germline. The J segment lost 12 bases and the V segment lost 5 bases, leaving 19 bases of the junction unmatched. This CDR3 is 17 amino acids long. CDR3 residues: CASSQSYSGGLRGVQFF. The CDR3 DNA is TGTGCCAGCAGCCAATCGTATAGCGGGGGGCTCCGAGGGGTGCAGTTCTTC.

V gene TRBV6-5 combines with J gene TRBJ1-2; 8 bases map to TRBD1. Germline V lookup: CDR1 MNHEY, CDR2 SVGAGI. V lost 5 bases, J lost 2 bases, and 4 bases stayed unmatched. The CDR3 has 14 amino acids. The CDR3 reads CASSQRTGNYGYTF. The CDR3 DNA follows: TGTGCCAGCAGTCAAAGGACAGGGAACTATGGCTACACCTTC.